This T cell receptor beta chain is drawn from a study of neoadjuvant anti-PD-1 for oral cavity cancer. Study-wide results and limits: Each response group had just a few patients in TCR analyses.

The assay was immunoSEQ multiplex PCR, and TCRdb's table has in-frame clones only and misses some. This table holds some 22,000 clones, 27% found once. There are a few counts of this clone. Antigen: not known. This CDR3 is 14 amino acids long. Germline-derived CDR1 and CDR2 are SGHDT and YYEEEE. Trimming stripped 4 bases from V and 4 bases from J, with 14 bases between. As to time point: after neoadjuvant nivolumab, at surgical resection. This chain links TRBV5-6 with TRBJ1-1, with D possibly being TRBD1 (5 bases). The receptor's source is a person aged 35-79 years with oral cavity squamous cell carcinoma. Sequences were derived from tumor tissue, sampled after nivolumab (anti-PD-1) treatment. CDR3 DNA sequence: TGTGCCAGCAGCCTCGGGACGCTGGGCACTGAAGCTTTCTTT. Translating gives CASSLGTLGTEAFF.